These 10 T cell receptor beta chains were all obtained from the same sample, sequenced in a study of blood T cell repertoires in COVID-19. The assay was immunoSEQ multiplex PCR, and TCRdb's table has in-frame clones only and misses some. The sample consists of approximately 150,000 clones, approximately 79% of them appearing once. The sequenced sample was PBMCs or T cells enriched from blood (not recorded which). The source is a man in his forties with acute COVID-19.

The chain recombines TRBV20-1 with TRBJ1-2; the D gene is possibly TRBD1 (6 bases). The V gene's germline CDR1 is DFQATT and CDR2 SNEGSKA (reference sequence). V lost 8 bases, J lost 8 bases, and 9 bases lay in between. This CDR3 contains 9 residues. This CDR3 is CSIGGGYTF. The DNA of the CDR3 is TGCAGTATTGGGGGCGGCTACACCTTC.

The rearrangement links TRBV2 to TRBJ2-7, with D perhaps matching TRBD1 (6 bases). The CDR3 runs 14 residues. V lost 6 bases, J lost 6 bases, and 18 bases lay in between. Germline assignment: CDR1 SNHLY and CDR2 FYNNEI. Here the CDR3 reads CASSEYRALGEQYF. The DNA for the CDR3 is TGTGCCAGCAGCGAATACAGGGCCCTCGGCGAGCAGTACTTC. Supplemented by reference TRBV2 and TRBJ2-7, the full variable domain reads EPEVTQTPSHQVTQMGQEVILRCVPISNHLYFYWYRQILGQKVEFLVSFYNNEISEKSEIFDDQFSVERPDGSNFTLKIRSTKLEDSAMYFCASSEYRALGEQYFGPGTRLTVT.

The V gene is TRBV7-9, the J gene TRBJ1-5; maybe TRBD1 (6 bases). V shed 6 bases and J shed 7 bases, with 16 bases lying between them. Germline CDR1 and CDR2: SEHNR and FQNEAQ (reference sequence). The CDR3 length is 14 residues. CDR3 bases: TGTGCCAGCAGTTCCGAGGGGGGGCAACAGCCCCAGCATTTT. It is translated as CASSSEGGQQPQHF.

The gene calls are TRBV18 and TRBJ2-5, with 12 bases lining up with TRBD2. Germline V gives CDR1 KGHSH, CDR2 LQKENI. The CDR3 extends over 15 amino acids. Trimming took 4 bases from V and 3 from J; bases not matched to a gene: 3. Here the CDR3 reads CASSLRTSGEETQYF. The CDR3 DNA reads as TGTGCCAGCTCACTCCGGACTAGCGGGGAAGAGACCCAGTACTTC.

V and J are TRBV27 and TRBJ2-5, with D tentatively TRBD1 (5 bases). The CDR3 consists of 14 residues. Trimming pared 0 bases from V and 3 bases from J, leaving 8 bases between. CDR1 and CDR2 (germline): MNHEY, SMNVEV (reference sequence). This CDR3 is CASSLSGQKETQYF. As DNA, the CDR3 is TGTGCCAGCAGTTTATCGGGGCAAAAAGAGACCCAGTACTTC.

This clone turned up a few times. The same CDR3 is also encoded by other DNA sequences in this sample. In DNA form, the CDR3 reads TGTGCCAGCACTAGGGGGGGGTCCAATCAGCCCCAGCATTTT. Translation gives CASTRGGSNQPQHF. The chain joins TRBV28 to TRBJ1-5; a possible D gene is TRBD1 (6 bases). From germline, CDR1 is MDHEN and CDR2 SYDVKM. The CDR3 covers 14 residues. V lost 7 bases to trimming and J lost 3 bases, with 13 bases between them.

V is TRBV7-6 and J is TRBJ2-1; D uncertain. Germline loops: CDR1 SGHVS, CDR2 FNYEAQ. Deletions cut 5 bases from V and 10 bases from J, with 9 bases between. This CDR3 is 11 amino acids long. Here the CDR3 reads CASSREWEQFF. DNA for the CDR3: TGTGCCAGCAGCAGAGAGTGGGAGCAGTTCTTC.

The chain recombines TRBV7-6 with TRBJ2-5, with 10 bases that match TRBD2. The CDR3 consists of 16 residues. Looked up from germline, CDR1 is SGHVS and CDR2 is FNYEAQ. V shed 0 bases and J 5 bases; nucleotides not matched to a gene: 6. The CDR3 coding sequence is TGTGCCAGCAGCTTAGCGGCACTAGCGGGGACGGAGACCCAGTACTTC. Protein product: CASSLAALAGTETQYF.

The rearrangement uses TRBV9 and TRBJ2-7; TRBD2 matches at 10 bases. This CDR3 contains 14 residues. The germline V gene has CDR1 SGDLS and CDR2 YYNGEE. Germline trimming cut 3 bases from V and 5 bases from J; bases unmatched to any gene: 5. The CDR3 DNA reads TGTGCCAGCAGCGACGTAGCGGGGGGCGACGAGCAGTACTTC. Translation: CASSDVAGGDEQYF.

This clone was seen only once. V gene TRBV5-6 combines with J gene TRBJ1-1; D is unresolved. V lost 4 bases to trimming and J lost 6 bases, with 16 bases between them. Germline assignment: CDR1 SGHDT and CDR2 YYEEEE. The CDR3 length is 14 residues. The DNA for the CDR3 is TGTGCCAGCAGCCCCGTGAGAATGCGGGCTGAAGCTTTCTTT. Protein: CASSPVRMRAEAFF.